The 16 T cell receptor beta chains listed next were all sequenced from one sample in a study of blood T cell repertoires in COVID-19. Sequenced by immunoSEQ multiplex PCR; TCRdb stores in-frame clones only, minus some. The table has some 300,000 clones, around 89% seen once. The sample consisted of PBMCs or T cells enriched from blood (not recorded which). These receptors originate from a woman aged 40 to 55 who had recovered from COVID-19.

The CDR3 nucleotides read TGTGCCAGCAGTCGGACTAGCGGGGGGACCAATGAGCAGTTCTTC. Amino acid sequence: CASSRTSGGTNEQFF. The chain uses TRBV9 and TRBJ2-1, with TRBD2 matching 14 bases. The CDR3 runs 15 residues. Trimming at V came to 5 bases and at J to 6 bases, leaving 4 bases not matched to a gene. Germline values: CDR1 SGDLS, CDR2 YYNGEE.

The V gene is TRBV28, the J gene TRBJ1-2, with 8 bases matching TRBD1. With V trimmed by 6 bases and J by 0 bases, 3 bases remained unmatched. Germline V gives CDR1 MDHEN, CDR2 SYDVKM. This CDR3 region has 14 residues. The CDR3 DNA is TGTGCCAGCAGCTCAGGGGGCTCTAACTATGGCTACACCTTC. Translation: CASSSGGSNYGYTF.

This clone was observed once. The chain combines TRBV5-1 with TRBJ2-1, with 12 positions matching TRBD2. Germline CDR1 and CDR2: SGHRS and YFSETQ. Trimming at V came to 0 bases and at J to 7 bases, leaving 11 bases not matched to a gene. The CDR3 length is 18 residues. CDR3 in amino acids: CASSLASSLTSGGNEQFF. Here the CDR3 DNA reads TGCGCCAGCAGCTTGGCTTCGTCTCTGACTAGCGGGGGAAATGAGCAGTTCTTC.

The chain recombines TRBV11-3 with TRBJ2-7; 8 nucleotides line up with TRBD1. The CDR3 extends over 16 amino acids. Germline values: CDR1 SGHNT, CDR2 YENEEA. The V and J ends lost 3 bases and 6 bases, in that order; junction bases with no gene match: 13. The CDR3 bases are TGTGCCAGCAGCTTCGGTACACAGGGGGTTCTCGGCGAGCAGTACTTC. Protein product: CASSFGTQGVLGEQYF.

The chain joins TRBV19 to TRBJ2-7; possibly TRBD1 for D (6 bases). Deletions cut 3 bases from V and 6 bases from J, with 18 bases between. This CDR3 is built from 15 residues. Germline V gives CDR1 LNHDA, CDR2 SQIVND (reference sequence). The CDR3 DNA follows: TGTGCCAGTAGTATTACCGGGACACTTACGGCCGAGCAGTACTTC. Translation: CASSITGTLTAEQYF.

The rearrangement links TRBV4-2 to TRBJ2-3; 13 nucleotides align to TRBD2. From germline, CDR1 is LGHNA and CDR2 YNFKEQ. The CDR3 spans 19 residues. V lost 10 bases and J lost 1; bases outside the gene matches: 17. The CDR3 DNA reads TGTGCCACCATAATAGATCGGACTAGCGGGAGAGGGCGCACAGATACGCAGTATTTT. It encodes CATIIDRTSGRGRTDTQYF.

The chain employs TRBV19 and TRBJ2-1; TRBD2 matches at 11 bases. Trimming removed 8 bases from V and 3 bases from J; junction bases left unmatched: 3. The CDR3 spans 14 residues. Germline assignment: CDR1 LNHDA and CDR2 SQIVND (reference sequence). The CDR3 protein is CASGLAGDYNEQFF. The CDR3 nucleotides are TGTGCCAGTGGACTAGCGGGCGACTACAATGAGCAGTTCTTC.

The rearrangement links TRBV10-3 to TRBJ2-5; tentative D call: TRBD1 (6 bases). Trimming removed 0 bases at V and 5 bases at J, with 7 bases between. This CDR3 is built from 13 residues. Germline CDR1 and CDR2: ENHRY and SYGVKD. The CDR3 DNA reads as TGTGCCATCAGTGAGTCGAGGGGGGAGACCCAGTACTTC. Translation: CAISESRGETQYF.

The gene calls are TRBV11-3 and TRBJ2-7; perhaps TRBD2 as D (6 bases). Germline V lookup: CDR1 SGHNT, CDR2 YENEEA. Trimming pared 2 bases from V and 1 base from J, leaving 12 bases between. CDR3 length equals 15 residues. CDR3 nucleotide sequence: TGTGCCAGCAGCTTAAACGCTGCGGGGTCCTACGAGCAGTACTTC. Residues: CASSLNAAGSYEQYF.

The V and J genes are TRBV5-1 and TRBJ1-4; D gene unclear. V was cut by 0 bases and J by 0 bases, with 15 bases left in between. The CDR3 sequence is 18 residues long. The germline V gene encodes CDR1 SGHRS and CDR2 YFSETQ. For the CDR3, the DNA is TGCGCCAGCAGCTTGGGTGGTAGTATAATATCAACTAATGAAAAACTGTTTTTT. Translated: CASSLGGSIISTNEKLFF.

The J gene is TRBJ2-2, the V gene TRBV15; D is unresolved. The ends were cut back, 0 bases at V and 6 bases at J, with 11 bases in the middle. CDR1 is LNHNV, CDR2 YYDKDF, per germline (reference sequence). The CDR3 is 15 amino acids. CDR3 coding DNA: TGTGCCACCAGCAGAGATCGGCTAGAGGCCGGGGAGCTGTTTTTT. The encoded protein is CATSRDRLEAGELFF.

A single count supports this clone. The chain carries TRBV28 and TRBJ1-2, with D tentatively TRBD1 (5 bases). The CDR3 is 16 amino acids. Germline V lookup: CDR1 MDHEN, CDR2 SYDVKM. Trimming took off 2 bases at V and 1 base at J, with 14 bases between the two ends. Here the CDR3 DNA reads TGTGCCAGCAGTTTAGTTAGCAGGACACTTAACTATGGCTACACCTTC. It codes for CASSLVSRTLNYGYTF.

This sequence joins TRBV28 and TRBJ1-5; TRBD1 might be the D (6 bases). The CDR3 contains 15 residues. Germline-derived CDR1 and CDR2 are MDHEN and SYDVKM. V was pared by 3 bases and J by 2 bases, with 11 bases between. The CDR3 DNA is TGTGCCAGCAGTTTGGGGCCAGGGGGCAATCAGCCCCAGCATTTT. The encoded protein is CASSLGPGGNQPQHF.

The CDR3 protein is CASSAFRDRITDTQYF. In DNA, the CDR3 is TGTGCCAGCAGCGCATTCCGGGACAGGATCACAGATACGCAGTATTTT. The chain recombines TRBV9 with TRBJ2-3; 8 bases match TRBD1. Germline assignment: CDR1 SGDLS and CDR2 YYNGEE. J gave up 2 bases and V 3 bases, and 8 bases lay outside the gene matches. CDR3 length: 16 residues.

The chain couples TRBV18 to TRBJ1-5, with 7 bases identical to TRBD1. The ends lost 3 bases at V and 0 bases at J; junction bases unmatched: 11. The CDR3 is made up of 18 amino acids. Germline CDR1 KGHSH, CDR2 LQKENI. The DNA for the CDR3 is TGTGCCAGCTCACCCCGTGCCCCTACAGGGGATAGCAATCAGCCCCAGCATTTT. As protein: CASSPRAPTGDSNQPQHF. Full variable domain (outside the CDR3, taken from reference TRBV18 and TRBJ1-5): NAGVMQNPRHLVRRRGQEARLRCSPMKGHSHVYWYRQLPEEGLKFMVYLQKENIIDESGMPKERFSAEFPKEGPSILRIQQVVRGDSAAYFCASSPRAPTGDSNQPQHFGDGTRLSIL.

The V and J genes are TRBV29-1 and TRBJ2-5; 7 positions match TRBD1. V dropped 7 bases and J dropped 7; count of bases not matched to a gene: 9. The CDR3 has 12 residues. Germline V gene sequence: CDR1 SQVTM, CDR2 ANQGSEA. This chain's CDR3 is CSGGQVSGTQYF. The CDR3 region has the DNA TGCAGCGGCGGACAGGTGTCAGGGACCCAGTACTTC. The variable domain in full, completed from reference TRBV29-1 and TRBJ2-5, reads SAVISQKPSRDICQRGTSLTIQCQVDSQVTMMFWYRQQPGQSLTLIATANQGSEATYESGFVIDKFPISRPNLTFSTLTVSNMSPEDSSIYLCSGGQVSGTQYFGPGTRLLVL.